This T cell receptor (beta chain) originates from a study of CD8+CD57+ T cells in acquired aplastic anemia. Findings of the study overall: Found in both controls and patients were some 31 CD8+ CDR3 sequences.

Genomic DNA served as template for TCR beta VDJ and CDR3 profiling. TCRdb called the reads again in MiXCR, with one record for every CDR3 protein. This table has some 140,000 distinct CDR3 sequences, approximately 41% appearing once. The V gene's germline CDR1 is LGHNA and CDR2 YNFKEQ. The ends lost 1 base at V and 3 bases at J; junction bases unmatched: 8. This CDR3 comprises 16 residues. This clonotype showed up many times. Its antigen is undetermined. V is TRBV4-2 and J is TRBJ2-7, with 8 bases matching TRBD2. The receptor comes from a human donor in good health, serving as a control. Material for sequencing was sorted CD4+, CD8+, or CD8+CD57+ T cells (not recorded which) from PBMCs. Here the CDR3 DNA reads TGTGCCAGCAGCCAAGCTCTCACGGGGGGGAGCTACGAGCAGTACTTC. Translation: CASSQALTGGSYEQYF.